This TCR beta chain was recovered during a study of cytomegalovirus exposure and HLA in healthy donors. Study-wide findings and caveats: As a later analysis revealed, the rate of TCR association differed by HLA locus, with DRB1 most and HLA-C fewest. TCR beta V segments were, for the most part, productive about 87% or about 30% of the time in an earlier analysis.

The PCR contained 60 Vbeta and 13 Jbeta primers. Assay used: immunoSEQ multiplex PCR; TCRdb lists only in-frame clones, some missing. This sample lists over 65,000 clones; its ten largest clones have about 4.6%. A remark on this clone: Its cognate antigen is unknown.

Regarding donors, all were healthy bone marrow donors. Germline-derived CDR1 and CDR2 are SGHRS and YFSETQ. The V gene end was trimmed by 3 bases and the J gene end by 1 base; junction bases not matched to a gene: 3. This CDR3 has 16 amino acids. Sequenced: PBMCs. The rearrangement uses TRBV5-1 and TRBJ2-3; 12 nucleotides match TRBD2. This sequence was found in a young man in good health and CMV-seronegative. The chain's CDR3 is CASSYRLAGGTDTQYF. CDR3 bases: TGCGCCAGCAGCTACAGACTAGCGGGGGGCACAGATACGCAGTATTTT.